This T cell receptor beta chain emerged from a study of cytomegalovirus exposure and HLA in healthy donors. Germline CDR1 and CDR2: LNHDA and SQIVND (reference sequence). Trimming removed 5 bases from V and 2 bases from J, with 9 bases in between. The CDR3 runs 13 residues. Concerning this clone itself: Antigen specificity is unknown.

In the PCR, 60 Vbeta and 13 Jbeta primers were used. The method was immunoSEQ multiplex PCR; TCRdb's version includes in-frame clones alone and lacks a portion of them. This sample yields some 200,000 clones, of which 65% to 85% are seen a single time; approximately 1.5% belongs to the top ten. Study-level points and caveats: Researchers counted 150 to 200 TCR beta chains as cytomegalovirus-associated. Later, an analysis showed that TCR beta chains associated with HLA were more clonally expanded than others that were equally common. Several V segments, TRBV6-2 and TRBV6-3 among them, could not be told apart and were dropped.

The sample comprised PBMCs. This receptor was taken from a man aged 45-65 years in good health and CMV-seronegative. This chain uses TRBV19 with TRBJ1-2; D is undetermined. In DNA, the CDR3 is TGTGCCAGTAGTTTCCCGGGGAACTATGGCTACACCTTC. The encoded protein is CASSFPGNYGYTF. Complete variable domain (other parts from reference TRBV19 and TRBJ1-2): DGGITQSPKYLFRKEGQNVTLSCEQNLNHDAMYWYRQDPGQGLRLIYYSQIVNDFQKGDIAEGYSVSREKKESFPLTVTSAQKNPTAFYLCASSFPGNYGYTFGSGTRLTVV.